These 20 T cell receptor beta chains originate from one sample sequenced in a study of shared clonotypes between healthy human individuals. Measured with immunoSEQ multiplex PCR; TCRdb has only the in-frame clones, and not every one. This table holds approximately 2.1 million clones, approximately 93% found once. Input material: naive CD4+ T cells from PBMCs. The subset is: CD45RA+ positively selected. These receptors were collected from a young man in good health. Some clones in this sample may be carry-over from other donors' samples.

The CDR3: CASAEREDTGELFF. CDR3 DNA sequence: TGTGCCAGCGCGGAGCGGGAGGACACCGGGGAGCTGTTTTTT. This chain links TRBV9 with TRBJ2-2, with 9 bases aligning to TRBD2. Germline CDR1 SGDLS, CDR2 YYNGEE. This CDR3 comprises 14 residues. Germline trimming cut 7 bases from V and 3 bases from J; bases unmatched to any gene: 4.

V usage is TRBV5-1 and J usage is TRBJ1-1; a possible D gene is TRBD1 (6 bases). V was cut by 4 bases and J by 0 bases, with 13 bases left in between. CDR1 is SGHRS and CDR2 is YFSETQ in the germline V gene. The CDR3 covers 15 residues. Written as DNA, the CDR3 is TGCGCCAGCAGCCCCCGGACAGCCATGAACACTGAAGCTTTCTTT. Encoded protein: CASSPRTAMNTEAFF. The full variable domain, completed using reference TRBV5-1 and TRBJ1-1, is KAGVTQTPRYLIKTRGQQVTLSCSPISGHRSVSWYQQTPGQGLQFLFEYFSETQRNKGNFPGRFSGRQFSNSRSEMNVSTLELGDSALYLCASSPRTAMNTEAFFGQGTRLTVV.

The rearrangement joins TRBV10-3 to TRBJ2-1; 7 nucleotides align to TRBD2. From germline, CDR1 is ENHRY and CDR2 SYGVKD. The CDR3 runs to 16 residues. Trimming at V came to 2 bases and at J to 6 bases, leaving 10 bases not matched to a gene. The CDR3 protein is CAISEAGGLAANEQFF. CDR3 nucleotide sequence: TGTGCCATCAGTGAGGCCGGAGGGCTAGCGGCCAATGAGCAGTTCTTC.

The V gene is TRBV28, the J gene TRBJ1-2; D is undetermined. This CDR3 contains 11 residues. Germline V gene data show CDR1 as MDHEN and CDR2 as SYDVKM. The germline V and J ends were trimmed by 9 bases and 1 base, with 6 bases remaining between them. The CDR3 DNA follows: TGTGCCAGTCCCCTTAACTATGGCTACACCTTC. Its translation: CASPLNYGYTF.

The sample holds a few counts of this clone. This chain joins TRBV30 and TRBJ1-5; D call uncertain. Trimming stripped 0 bases from V and 7 bases from J, with 10 bases between. Per the germline V gene, CDR1 is GTSNPN and CDR2 is SVGIG (reference sequence). The CDR3 covers 13 residues. The CDR3 here is CAWSVLHGQPQHF. In DNA, the CDR3 is TGTGCCTGGAGTGTACTCCATGGACAGCCCCAGCATTTT. The full variable domain, completed using reference TRBV30 and TRBJ1-5, is SQTIHQWPATLVQPVGSPLSLECTVEGTSNPNLYWYRQAAGRGLQLLFYSVGIGQISSEVPQNLSASRPQDRQFILSSKKLLLSDSGFYLCAWSVLHGQPQHFGDGTRLSIL.

The chain couples TRBV6-5 to TRBJ1-5, with D possibly TRBD1 on 5 matching bases. This CDR3 has 15 amino acids. V shed 0 bases and J shed 1 base, with 7 bases lying between them. Germline V lookup: CDR1 MNHEY, CDR2 SVGAGI. The CDR3 bases are TGTGCCAGCAGTTACTCTGGACACAGCAATCAGCCCCAGCATTTT. As protein: CASSYSGHSNQPQHF.

The V call is TRBV5-1, the J call TRBJ2-3, with no clear D. Germline V gene sequence: CDR1 SGHRS, CDR2 YFSETQ. This CDR3 contains 17 residues. With 3 bases removed from V and 0 bases from J, the gap between germline ends came to 17 bases. As DNA, the CDR3 is TGCGCCAGCAGCTCCCATCCATCAGGTTCTAGCACAGATACGCAGTATTTT. Translation gives CASSSHPSGSSTDTQYF.

This clone was seen only a few times. The chain combines TRBV4-3 with TRBJ1-5, with D unclear. V lost 0 bases and J 7 bases, leaving 7 bases between the germline ends. The CDR3 loop spans 13 amino acids. Germline V gives CDR1 LGHNA, CDR2 YSLEER. The CDR3 DNA is TGCGCCAGCAGCCAAGAAGTTGGGCAGCCCCAGCATTTT. The encoded protein is CASSQEVGQPQHF.

This chain joins TRBV14 and TRBJ2-7; the match to TRBD1 covers 8 bases. V dropped 2 bases and J dropped 6; count of bases not matched to a gene: 9. This CDR3 comprises 15 residues. Germline CDR1 reads SGHDN; CDR2 reads FVKESK. This CDR3 is CASSQQGADLGEQYF. In DNA form, the CDR3 reads TGTGCCAGCAGCCAACAGGGGGCTGATTTGGGCGAGCAGTACTTC.

The genes are TRBV28 and TRBJ1-1, with TRBD1 identical over 7 bases. V dropped 7 bases and J dropped 11; count of bases not matched to a gene: 16. Germline V gene data show CDR1 as MDHEN and CDR2 as SYDVKM. This CDR3 is 14 amino acids long. The CDR3 sequence is CASTSSTGNFGAFF. The CDR3 DNA reads TGTGCCAGCACCTCCTCGACAGGGAACTTCGGGGCTTTCTTT.

The rearrangement links TRBV6-1 to TRBJ2-3; D not certain. The germline V gene has CDR1 MNHNS and CDR2 SASEGT. Trimming removed 6 bases from V and 0 bases from J, with 13 bases in between. This CDR3 has 15 amino acids. CDR3 amino acids: CASRPPRASTDTQYF. The CDR3 DNA follows: TGTGCCAGCAGGCCCCCAAGGGCGAGCACAGATACGCAGTATTTT.

The rearrangement uses TRBV10-3 and TRBJ2-7; 11 positions agree with TRBD1. V dropped 2 bases and J dropped 3; count of bases not matched to a gene: 6. The germline gives CDR1 ENHRY, CDR2 SYGVKD. The CDR3 spans 16 residues. CDR3 in amino acids: CAISEGQGQGVYEQYF. For the CDR3, the DNA is TGTGCCATCAGTGAGGGACAGGGACAGGGGGTCTACGAGCAGTACTTC.

The J gene is TRBJ1-5, the V gene TRBV30; 7 positions agree with TRBD1. V shed 1 base, J shed 5 bases, and the junction held 2 bases outside the gene matches. Germline V gene data show CDR1 as GTSNPN and CDR2 as SVGIG (reference sequence). The CDR3 has 13 residues. The DNA of the CDR3 is TGTGCCTGGAGTGGAGGGACAGATCAGCCCCAGCATTTT. Its translation: CAWSGGTDQPQHF.

Details on this clone: This specimen includes other DNA sequences encoding the same CDR3. The chain employs TRBV5-1 and TRBJ2-7; possibly TRBD1 for D (5 bases). CDR1 is SGHRS, CDR2 YFSETQ, per germline. V was shortened by 4 bases and J by 0 bases, with 8 bases between the two germline ends. The CDR3 is made up of 13 amino acids. The CDR3 coding sequence is TGCGCCAGCAGCCGAACAGGCTCCTACGAGCAGTACTTC. Translating gives CASSRTGSYEQYF.

The chain combines TRBV25-1 with TRBJ2-7; D possibly corresponds to TRBD1 (6 bases). The CDR3 covers 13 residues. Germline V CDR1 and CDR2: MGHDK, SYGVNS. The V end was cut by 8 bases, the J end by 1 base, with 12 bases between. The CDR3, as DNA: TGTGCCAGCCCCCCGAGGGGGTCCTACGAGCAGTACTTC. Protein: CASPPRGSYEQYF.

The rearrangement uses TRBV6-1 and TRBJ1-5; unclear D gene. This CDR3 region has 15 residues. The V end was cut by 7 bases, the J end by 7 bases, with 20 bases between. Germline V lookup: CDR1 MNHNS, CDR2 SASEGT. The CDR3 region is CASTPWGGTGQPQHF. Written as DNA, the CDR3 is TGTGCCAGCACTCCCTGGGGAGGAACGGGGCAGCCCCAGCATTTT.

The chain combines TRBV11-3 with TRBJ2-3; D might be TRBD2 (5 bases). The ends were cut back, 1 base at V and 2 bases at J, with 13 bases in the middle. CDR3 size: 16 residues. Per germline, CDR1 SGHNT and CDR2 YENEEA. The CDR3 protein is CASSLGISVDTDTQYF. The CDR3, as DNA: TGTGCCAGCAGCTTAGGAATTAGCGTTGACACAGATACGCAGTATTTT.

The rearrangement uses TRBV7-3 and TRBJ2-5; TRBD1 agrees at 10 bases. The trim removed 4 bases at V and 5 bases at J, leaving 1 base unmatched. The CDR3 has 13 residues. The germline gives CDR1 SGHTA, CDR2 FQGTGA. The CDR3 sequence: CASSWGQGETQYF. The CDR3 DNA follows: TGTGCCAGCAGCTGGGGACAGGGGGAGACCCAGTACTTC.

The rearrangement uses TRBV2 and TRBJ2-5; D is tentatively TRBD1 or TRBD2 (5 bases each). CDR1 and CDR2 from the germline V gene are SNHLY and FYNNEI. The ends were cut back, 4 bases at V and 0 bases at J, with 15 bases in the middle. The length of the CDR3 is 16 residues. As DNA, the CDR3 is TGTGCCAGCAGTGTCAATCCAGGGACCCACCAAGAGACCCAGTACTTC. Translating it yields CASSVNPGTHQETQYF. The full variable domain, its missing parts supplied by reference TRBV2 and TRBJ2-5, is EPEVTQTPSHQVTQMGQEVILRCVPISNHLYFYWYRQILGQKVEFLVSFYNNEISEKSEIFDDQFSVERPDGSNFTLKIRSTKLEDSAMYFCASSVNPGTHQETQYFGPGTRLLVL.

This chain links TRBV18 with TRBJ1-4; D not resolved. V was clipped by 3 bases and J by 2 bases, with 7 bases between them. CDR1 and CDR2 from the germline V gene are KGHSH and LQKENI. This CDR3 contains 14 residues. The CDR3 here is CASSPIDTNEKLFF. Here the CDR3 DNA reads TGTGCCAGCTCACCCATCGATACTAATGAAAAACTGTTTTTT.